This T cell receptor beta chain emerged from a study of spatial heterogeneity in lung cancer. Notes on the study in general: Ubiquitous expanded tumor TCRs appeared in blood more at resection than follow-up.

At least ten counts were recorded for this clonotype. Its antigen is undetermined. Every TCR cDNA molecule carried a tag that served as a unique molecular identifier. TCRdb independently ran MiXCR on the 5' RACE reads; one entry per CDR3 protein. The sample includes 10,000 to 14,000 distinct CDR3 sequences, about a tenth of them seen just once. The CDR3 runs 15 residues. V shed 4 bases and J 2 bases; nucleotides not matched to a gene: 4. From germline, CDR1 is SGDLS and CDR2 YYNGEE. Time point of the sample: blood at routine non-recurrence follow-up after resection. This TCR was sampled from a female donor with early-stage non-small cell lung cancer. The chain links TRBV9 to TRBJ2-3, with 10 bases fitting TRBD2. Sequenced here: PBMCs, sampled at follow-up. In nucleotides, the CDR3 is TGTGCCAGCAGCTTCGGACTAGCGGCCACAGATACGCAGTATTTT. Its translation: CASSFGLAATDTQYF.